One and the same sample provided the 3 T cell receptor beta chains below, sequenced in a study of T cells in narcolepsy. Assay used: immunoSEQ multiplex PCR; TCRdb lists only in-frame clones, some missing. The table lists about 27,000 clones, about 84% of them singletons. Sequenced: CD45RA- memory CD4+ T cells from PBMCs. These receptors came from a human donor with narcolepsy.

J is TRBJ2-1 and V is TRBV30; 15 bases fit TRBD2. J lost 15 bases, V lost 5 bases, and 8 bases had no gene match. The CDR3 contains 13 residues. The germline gives CDR1 GTSNPN, CDR2 SVGIG (reference sequence). The CDR3 spells CAWSPGLAGGGFF. The CDR3 DNA is TGTGCCTGGTCCCCGGGACTAGCGGGGGGCGGGTTCTTC.

This clone was found once. This chain links TRBV5-6 with TRBJ1-1, with no clear D. CDR3 size: 17 residues. CDR1 and CDR2 (germline): SGHDT, YYEEEE. Between the trimmed V and J ends, which lost 0 bases and 1 base, there was a span of 16 bases. This CDR3 reads CASSLAQVVGRNTEAFF. The DNA of the CDR3 is TGTGCCAGCAGCTTGGCCCAAGTGGTGGGCCGGAACACTGAAGCTTTCTTT.

The chain is built from TRBV11-2 and TRBJ2-2; a possible D gene is TRBD1 (5 bases). Germline CDR1 reads SGHAT; CDR2 reads FQNNGV. The CDR3 totals 16 residues. V lost 0 bases, J lost 5 bases, and 13 bases lay in between. In nucleotides, the CDR3 is TGTGCCAGCAGCTTAGATCGAGTAGGGGTAACCGGGGAGCTGTTTTTT. Amino acids: CASSLDRVGVTGELFF.